The 2 T cell receptor beta chains given below trace back to one sample, sequenced in a study of shared clonotypes between healthy human individuals. The data were produced by immunoSEQ multiplex PCR, yet TCRdb's version contains in-frame clones alone and is incomplete. This sample has over a million clones, with 95% to 97% found just once. What was sequenced was naive CD4+ T cells sorted from blood. Subset given: CD45RA+ positively selected. Receptors originate from a man in his thirties or forties in good health.

This rearrangement joins TRBV18 to TRBJ2-3, with 12 positions matching TRBD2. The CDR3 is 19 residues long. The V segment lost 1 base and the J segment 6 bases; nucleotides outside the gene matches: 14. CDR1 is KGHSH, CDR2 LQKENI, per germline. The CDR3 coding sequence is TGTGCCAGCTCACCACTCCGGACTAGCGGGATCCCCGGTTCGGATACGCAGTATTTT. This sequence encodes CASSPLRTSGIPGSDTQYF.

The chain employs TRBV18 and TRBJ2-4, with 9 bases matching TRBD1. CDR3 length: 14 amino acids. The V gene's germline CDR1 is KGHSH and CDR2 LQKENI. V gave up 6 bases and J gave up 6 bases; unmatched junction bases: 6. Here the CDR3 reads CASSLGQGLNIQYF. The CDR3, as DNA: TGTGCCAGCTCCCTCGGACAGGGGTTAAACATTCAGTACTTC.